The rows below give T cell receptor beta chains drawn from one sample of a study of regulatory T cells in long-lasting Graves disease. TCRdb redid the calling of the multiplex PCR reads with MiXCR, one entry per CDR3 protein. The sample consists of about 340,000 distinct CDR3 sequences, 15% to 20% of them appearing once. The specimen was peripheral blood mononuclear cells (PBMCs), collected when the disease was refractory, from a patient treated with antithyroid drugs. The receptors come from a female donor with Graves disease. Both conserved end residues are part of each CDR3.

j_call v_call cdr3_aa
TRBJ1-5 TRBV15 CATKAGSYSLNQPQHF
TRBJ2-7 TRBV24-1 CATSRAGPGEEQYF
TRBJ1-2 TRBV2 CASKPNTENYGYTF
TRBJ2-1 TRBV18 CASSPGVRTYNEQFF
TRBJ2-2 TRBV30 CAWSPSGYSNTGELFF
TRBJ1-6 TRBV5-4 CASSLGQGASPLHF
TRBJ2-7 TRBV18 CASSPRTGEGEQYF
TRBJ1-4 TRBV6-6 CASSYSGEKLFF
TRBJ1-2 TRBV25-1 CASSEFGDAGGYGYTF
TRBJ1-2 TRBV7-2 CASTHGSDPNGYTF
TRBJ1-6 TRBV27 CASGWGSPLHF
TRBJ1-5 TRBV11-2 CASSQARGQNSNQPQHF
TRBJ2-3 TRBV2 CASRLDRNRGDTQYF
TRBJ1-1 TRBV9 CASSVLGTGAAEAFF
TRBJ1-2 TRBV2 CASSSTGAINYGYTF
TRBJ2-5 TRBV25-1 CASSSRVPRETQYF
TRBJ1-6 TRBV5-1 CASSWDPDSYNSPLHF
TRBJ1-4 TRBV6-4 CASSGQVATNEKLFF
TRBJ2-7 TRBV7-9 CASSLAQREQYF
TRBJ2-3 TRBV2 CASSGRLAGDTTDTQYF
TRBJ2-7 TRBV6-6 CASSYSRRGQHEQYF
TRBJ1-3 TRBV20-1 CSASLTGFSGNTIYF
TRBJ1-4 TRBV7-8 CASSLRFDNEKLFF
TRBJ1-5 TRBV4-1 CASSYSTGNSNQPQHF
TRBJ2-4 TRBV5-1 CASSPQAKDIQYF